The 27 T cell receptor beta chains below come from one sample, sequenced in a study of T-cell memory formation after mild COVID-19. TCRdb reanalysed the 5' RACE reads using MiXCR and keeps one entry per CDR3 protein. The data hold about 190,000 distinct CDR3 sequences, with about a sixth observed a single time. Sequencing was done on a sample of PBMCs or a T cell subset sorted from them (not recorded which). Receptor source: an adult woman who had mild COVID-19 (a few samples of this study predate the infection). Cell type and time point are not known.

The table lists this clonotype with a few counts. The V and J genes are TRBV6-2 or TRBV6-3 and TRBJ2-1; D gene unclear. Germline V gives CDR1 MNHEY, CDR2 SVGEGT. Trimming removed 6 bases at V and 10 bases at J, with 13 bases between. The CDR3 length is 12 residues. The CDR3 DNA reads TGTGCCAGCAGCCCCTTCGAGATCGAGCAGTTCTTC. Protein: CASSPFEIEQFF.

The CDR3 region is CASTTSSYEQYF. The CDR3 DNA reads as TGCGCCAGCACCACCAGCTCCTACGAGCAGTACTTC. V is TRBV23-1 and J is TRBJ2-7; D uncertain. TRBV23-1 is flagged as an ORF with uncertain function. With 7 bases removed from V and 0 bases from J, the gap between germline ends came to 7 bases. The length of the CDR3 is 12 residues.

This clonotype came up once. This chain uses TRBV7-6 with TRBJ1-6; D is uncertain. The V gene lost 1 base and the J gene lost 7 bases, with 11 bases spanning the gap. CDR3 length equals 15 residues. Germline loops: CDR1 SGHVS, CDR2 FNYEAQ. CDR3 in DNA: TGTGCCAGCAGCTTAGGGGCCGGATTGAATTCACCCCTCCACTTT. Residues: CASSLGAGLNSPLHF. The variable domain in full, with the rest retrieved from reference TRBV7-6 and TRBJ1-6, is GAGVSQSPRYKVTKRGQDVALRCDPISGHVSLYWYRQALGQGPEFLTYFNYEAQQDKSGLPNDRFSAERPEGSISTLTIQRTEQRDSAMYRCASSLGAGLNSPLHFGNGTRLTVT.

This clonotype showed up just a few times. The chain employs TRBV7-9 and TRBJ2-1, with unresolved D. The CDR3 has 11 residues. V gave up 4 bases and J gave up 10 bases, with 8 bases separating them. Germline V lookup: CDR1 SEHNR, CDR2 FQNEAQ (reference sequence). The CDR3 here is CASSSLEEQFF. CDR3 sequence (DNA): TGTGCCAGCAGCTCACTTGAAGAGCAGTTCTTC.

This clonotype occurred a few times. This chain links TRBV5-1 with TRBJ1-5; 7 nucleotides align to TRBD1. The CDR3 runs to 15 residues. The junction had 9 bases not matched to a gene; V was cut back by 4 bases and J by 5 bases. From germline, CDR1 is SGHRS and CDR2 YFSETQ. The CDR3 sequence: CASSPDDRAHQPQHF. DNA of the CDR3: TGCGCCAGCAGCCCCGACGACAGGGCGCATCAGCCCCAGCATTTT.

This clonotype was observed many times. This chain uses TRBV5-1 with TRBJ2-7; D is perhaps TRBD1 (6 bases). This CDR3 comprises 13 residues. V lost 2 bases to trimming and J lost 6 bases, with 12 bases between them. Germline V gene sequence: CDR1 SGHRS, CDR2 YFSETQ. The CDR3 reads CASSFRGQSEQYF. As DNA, the CDR3 is TGCGCCAGCAGCTTCCGCGGACAGTCCGAGCAGTACTTC.

V gene TRBV20-1 combines with J gene TRBJ2-3; D may be TRBD2 (6 bases). The CDR3 has 14 amino acids. Looked up from germline, CDR1 is DFQATT and CDR2 is SNEGSKA (reference sequence). Between the trimmed V and J ends, which lost 2 bases and 1 base, there was a span of 10 bases. The CDR3 spells CSARRGTGTDTQYF. Here the CDR3 DNA reads TGCAGTGCTAGAAGAGGGACTGGCACAGATACGCAGTATTTT.

V gene TRBV12-3 or TRBV12-4 combines with J gene TRBJ1-2; 8 bases match TRBD1. The CDR3 runs 14 residues. The J segment lost 5 bases and the V segment lost 5 bases, leaving 7 bases of the junction unmatched. The CDR3 DNA sequence: TGTGCCAGCAGTCTACGGACAGGGTATTATGGCTACACCTTC. It encodes CASSLRTGYYGYTF.

This chain uses TRBV4-2 with TRBJ2-1, with D perhaps TRBD2 (5 bases). Germline CDR1 and CDR2: LGHNA and YNFKEQ. Between the trimmed V and J ends, which lost 0 bases and 8 bases, there was a span of 8 bases. This CDR3 contains 13 residues. Here the CDR3 DNA reads TGTGCCAGCAGCCAAGATGAGAGGGATGAGCAGTTCTTC. Translated, it gives CASSQDERDEQFF.

The CDR3 here is CASSYSGGPNYGYTF. For the CDR3, the DNA is TGTGCCAGCAGTTACTCAGGGGGCCCTAACTATGGCTACACCTTC. The chain links TRBV6-5 to TRBJ1-2, with 7 bases that match TRBD1. The length of the CDR3 is 15 residues. V was pared by 0 bases and J by 0 bases, with 1 base of the junction left unmatched. The germline V gene encodes CDR1 MNHEY and CDR2 SVGAGI.

This clonotype was recorded a few times. This chain uses TRBV5-6 with TRBJ2-7; 9 nucleotides align to TRBD1. The CDR3 contains 14 residues. CDR1 is SGHDT and CDR2 is YYEEEE in the germline V gene. V trimming: 4 bases; J trimming: 0 bases; junction bases outside the gene matches: 2. The CDR3 DNA follows: TGTGCCAGCAGCAGGACAGGGGACTCCTACGAGCAGTACTTC. Translated, it gives CASSRTGDSYEQYF.

V usage is TRBV10-2 and J usage is TRBJ2-2, with 7 bases lining up with TRBD2. Germline V gene lookup returns CDR1 WSHSY and CDR2 SAAADI. J gave up 4 bases and V 3 bases, and 5 bases lay outside the gene matches. This CDR3 is 15 amino acids long. The CDR3 DNA sequence: TGCGCCAGCAGTGATCCGGGACTAATCACCGGGGAGCTGTTTTTT. Translated, it gives CASSDPGLITGELFF.

The chain combines TRBV7-2 with TRBJ2-5, with D unclear. The CDR3 extends over 15 amino acids. V lost 5 bases to trimming and J lost 2 bases, with 15 bases between them. CDR1 is SGHTA and CDR2 is FQGNSA in the germline V gene. CDR3 nucleotide sequence: TGTGCCAGCAGCCCACGATGGGGTAGACAAGAGACCCAGTACTTC. Its protein product is CASSPRWGRQETQYF.

This clonotype was seen a handful of times. The rearrangement joins TRBV20-1 to TRBJ1-3, with D perhaps TRBD1 (5 bases). The CDR3 is 15 residues long. The germline V gene encodes CDR1 DFQATT and CDR2 SNEGSKA (reference sequence). V was cut by 5 bases and J by 0 bases, with 14 bases left in between. CDR3 sequence: CSAFRQPSSGNTIYF. The CDR3 region has the DNA TGCAGTGCTTTTAGACAGCCCAGCTCTGGAAACACCATATATTTT.

This chain connects TRBV4-2 to TRBJ1-1, with unresolved D. The CDR3 consists of 14 residues. Trimming removed 3 bases from V and 8 bases from J, with 16 bases in between. Germline loops: CDR1 LGHNA, CDR2 YNFKEQ. The CDR3: CASSHLGRGLEAFF. Here the CDR3 DNA reads TGTGCCAGCAGCCATTTGGGGAGAGGGTTAGAAGCTTTCTTT.

The V gene is TRBV20-1, the J gene TRBJ1-1; D unclear. This CDR3 has 13 residues. Germline V CDR1 and CDR2: DFQATT, SNEGSKA (reference sequence). Trimming took 3 bases from V and 1 from J, leaving 9 bases between them. The CDR3 protein is CSASDTQNTEAFF. In DNA form, the CDR3 reads TGCAGTGCTAGTGACACGCAGAACACTGAAGCTTTCTTT.

This clonotype was detected only once. The V gene is TRBV29-1, the J gene TRBJ2-7, with D unresolved. The CDR3 is made up of 13 amino acids. V was shortened by 3 bases and J by 2 bases, with 11 bases between the two germline ends. CDR1 and CDR2 from the germline V gene are SQVTM and ANQGSEA. In DNA, the CDR3 is TGCAGCGTTGATAAGGCAGGAGCCTACGAGCAGTACTTC. It is translated as CSVDKAGAYEQYF.

The sample holds a few counts of this clonotype. The chain carries TRBV14 and TRBJ1-3; a possible D gene is TRBD1 (5 bases). V shed 4 bases and J shed 4 bases, with 11 bases lying between them. Looked up from germline, CDR1 is SGHDN and CDR2 is FVKESK. This CDR3 has 14 amino acids. The DNA of the CDR3 is TGTGCCAGCAGCCGTAGGGACGTAGGAAACACCATATATTTT. Encoded protein: CASSRRDVGNTIYF. Drawing the rest from reference TRBV14 and TRBJ1-3, the complete variable domain is EAGVTQFPSHSVIEKGQTVTLRCDPISGHDNLYWYRRVMGKEIKFLLHFVKESKQDESGMPNNRFLAERTGGTYSTLKVQPAELEDSGVYFCASSRRDVGNTIYFGEGSWLTVV.

This chain joins TRBV6-1 and TRBJ2-7; D gene unclear. V gave up 1 base and J gave up 0 bases, with 4 bases separating them. Germline V CDR1 and CDR2: MNHNS, SASEGT. The CDR3 totals 13 residues. The CDR3 DNA follows: TGTGCCAGCAGTGAAGGGATCTCCTACGAGCAGTACTTC. Translated, it gives CASSEGISYEQYF.

This clonotype was detected many times. The rearrangement uses TRBV15 and TRBJ2-7; D ambiguous. V was pared by 3 bases and J by 6 bases, with 12 bases between. The CDR3 extends over 13 amino acids. Germline-derived CDR1 and CDR2 are LNHNV and YYDKDF (reference sequence). The CDR3 protein is CATSSGVLGEQYF. CDR3 nucleotides: TGTGCCACCAGCAGTGGGGTGCTGGGCGAGCAGTACTTC.

In DNA, the CDR3 is TGTGCCAGCAGTTTAGGGCTAGCTGAAAACATTCAGTACTTC. Amino acids: CASSLGLAENIQYF. This sequence joins TRBV12-3 or TRBV12-4 and TRBJ2-4; D possibly corresponds to TRBD2 (5 bases). Trimming took 1 base from V and 5 from J, leaving 9 bases between them. This CDR3 has 14 amino acids.

This clonotype was seen a few times. V usage is TRBV5-5 and J usage is TRBJ2-6; 8 nucleotides match TRBD2. Looked up from germline, CDR1 is SGHKS and CDR2 is YYEKEE (reference sequence). Trimming took 4 bases from V and 1 from J; bases not matched to a gene: 1. The CDR3 consists of 15 residues. As DNA, the CDR3 is TGTGCCAGCAGCCCGGGGGGGTCTGGGGCCAACGTCCTGACTTTC. It is translated as CASSPGGSGANVLTF.

This clonotype was observed at least ten times. This chain connects TRBV7-2 to TRBJ2-3, with D possibly TRBD2 on 6 matching bases. Germline CDR1 is SGHTA and CDR2 is FQGNSA. Trimming cost V 2 bases and J 0 bases, with 9 bases left between them. The CDR3 contains 15 residues. CDR3 region: CASSLMGTSTDTQYF. The CDR3 nucleotides read TGTGCCAGCAGCTTAATGGGGACTAGCACAGATACGCAGTATTTT.

This clonotype was counted a few times. The CDR3 here is CASRLAQETQYF. In DNA, the CDR3 is TGTGCCAGCAGACTAGCCCAAGAGACCCAGTACTTC. The V call is TRBV6-6, the J call TRBJ2-5; D is possibly TRBD2 (6 bases). CDR3 length equals 12 residues. V lost 6 bases to trimming and J lost 1 base, with 6 bases between them. In germline, CDR1 is MNHNY, CDR2 SVGAGI (reference sequence).

This clonotype was detected many times. CDR3 DNA: TGTGCCAGCAGCTTAGCGCCGTCAGGTAGCAATCAGCCCCAGCATTTT. It specifies CASSLAPSGSNQPQHF. V usage is TRBV7-6 and J usage is TRBJ1-5; D gene uncertain. This CDR3 contains 16 residues. Germline V gene lookup returns CDR1 SGHVS and CDR2 FNYEAQ. V lost 0 bases and J 0 bases, leaving 9 bases between the germline ends.

This clonotype showed up many times. V is TRBV7-8 and J is TRBJ2-3; 7 bases align to TRBD2. V lost 3 bases and J lost 2; bases outside the gene matches: 8. The CDR3 is made up of 16 amino acids. In germline, CDR1 is SGHVS, CDR2 FQNEAQ. The CDR3 is CASSFRPSGNTDTQYF. CDR3 nucleotide sequence: TGTGCCAGCAGCTTTAGACCTAGCGGAAACACAGATACGCAGTATTTT.

The genes are TRBV6-2 or TRBV6-3 and TRBJ2-2, with TRBD1 identical over 7 bases. The V segment lost 6 bases and the J segment 6 bases; nucleotides outside the gene matches: 4. CDR3 size: 13 residues. Germline CDR1 reads MNHEY; CDR2 reads SVGEGT. In nucleotides, the CDR3 is TGTGCCAGCAGAAGGGACAGCGCCGGGGAGCTGTTTTTT. This encodes CASRRDSAGELFF.